The 26 T cell receptor beta chains below come from one sample, sequenced in a study of blood T cell repertoires in COVID-19. The method was immunoSEQ multiplex PCR; TCRdb's version includes in-frame clones alone and lacks a portion of them. The sample includes 150,000 to 170,000 clones, nearly 80% seen only once; the top ten take roughly 1.5%. Material: peripheral blood. The receptors stem from a man at least 80 years old with acute or convalescent COVID-19.

This sequence joins TRBV5-1 and TRBJ2-2; 7 nucleotides line up with TRBD1. The V and J ends lost 2 bases and 5 bases, in that order; junction bases with no gene match: 3. The CDR3 loop spans 14 amino acids. Germline CDR1 and CDR2: SGHRS and YFSETQ. The CDR3, as DNA: TGCGCCAGCAGCTTCGACAGGGTAACCGGGGAGCTGTTTTTT. It encodes CASSFDRVTGELFF.

The V call is TRBV27, the J call TRBJ1-1, with D possibly matching TRBD1 (5 bases). The germline V gene has CDR1 MNHEY and CDR2 SMNVEV (reference sequence). V shed 7 bases and J shed 0 bases, with 21 bases lying between them. The CDR3 contains 17 residues. The CDR3 sequence is CASIPNRRSTMNTEAFF. CDR3 nucleotides: TGTGCCAGCATCCCCAACAGGCGTAGCACTATGAACACTGAAGCTTTCTTT.

Concerning this clone itself: At the DNA level, this CDR3 is encoded by other sequences in the same sample as well. This chain joins TRBV18 and TRBJ1-5; D is perhaps TRBD1 (5 bases). The V and J ends lost 3 bases and 1 base respectively, with 7 bases between them. The CDR3 consists of 14 residues. In germline, CDR1 is KGHSH, CDR2 LQKENI. CDR3 amino acids: CASSPDSSNQPQHF. The CDR3 nucleotides read TGTGCCAGCTCACCTGACAGCAGCAATCAGCCCCAGCATTTT.

V usage is TRBV19 and J usage is TRBJ2-7; 7 bases align to TRBD1. With V trimmed by 6 bases and J by 1 base, 15 bases remained unmatched. This CDR3 has 17 amino acids. CDR1 and CDR2 from the germline V gene are LNHDA and SQIVND (reference sequence). This CDR3 reads CASSKATTGLKSYEQYF. The CDR3 nucleotides read TGTGCCAGTAGCAAAGCTACGACAGGGCTTAAGTCCTACGAGCAGTACTTC.

The V gene is TRBV3-1 (or the pseudogene TRBV3-2), the J gene TRBJ1-1, with 9 bases that match TRBD1. This CDR3 region has 19 residues. After removal of 1 base from V and 2 bases from J, the junction contained 14 bases not matched to a gene. CDR1 is LGHDT and CDR2 is YNNKEL in the germline V gene (reference sequence). CDR3 amino acids: CASSQGFLGTGRGNTEAFF. For the CDR3, the DNA is TGTGCCAGCAGCCAAGGTTTTCTTGGGACAGGGAGGGGAAACACTGAAGCTTTCTTT.

The chain uses TRBV10-2 and TRBJ2-2, with no clear D. Trimming shortened V by 3 bases and J by 1 base, and 3 bases separated the two germline ends. Germline CDR1 is WSHSY and CDR2 is SAAADI. CDR3 length equals 13 residues. CDR3 bases: TGCGCCAGCAGTGACCGGAACACCGGGGAGCTGTTTTTT. It specifies CASSDRNTGELFF.

The V call is TRBV14, the J call TRBJ2-7; 8 positions agree with TRBD2. V was pared by 4 bases and J by 3 bases, with 8 bases of the junction left unmatched. The CDR3 is made up of 15 amino acids. In germline, CDR1 is SGHDN, CDR2 FVKESK. The CDR3 loop is CASSRPSGGLYEQYF. The CDR3 DNA reads as TGTGCCAGCAGCCGGCCGTCGGGGGGGCTCTACGAGCAGTACTTC.

This clone was picked up a small number of times. The chain carries TRBV4-2 and TRBJ1-2, with a weak D call TRBD1 (6 bases). V was pared by 4 bases and J by 8 bases, with 14 bases between. CDR1 is LGHNA and CDR2 is YNFKEQ in the germline V gene. There are 13 residues in the CDR3. Here the CDR3 DNA reads TGTGCCAGCAGCCCGACAGGAGAGAAAGGCTACACCTTC. Translated, it gives CASSPTGEKGYTF.

This sequence joins TRBV4-2 and TRBJ2-2, with 11 bases identical to TRBD1. Germline V gene lookup returns CDR1 LGHNA and CDR2 YNFKEQ. This CDR3 region has 15 residues. Trimming at V came to 4 bases and at J to 7 bases, leaving 5 bases not matched to a gene. CDR3 DNA: TGTGCCAGCAGCCGAGGACAGGGGGCGGGCGGGGAGCTGTTTTTT. This gives the protein CASSRGQGAGGELFF.

The V gene is TRBV5-4, the J gene TRBJ2-3; 8 bases are a match to TRBD2. V gave up 5 bases and J gave up 3 bases; unmatched junction bases: 8. Germline V gene lookup returns CDR1 SGHNT and CDR2 YYREEE (reference sequence). CDR3 length: 15 residues. As DNA, the CDR3 is TGTGCCAGCAGTCCGGGCCAGCGGGGGACAGATACGCAGTATTTT. Translation: CASSPGQRGTDTQYF.

V and J are TRBV25-1 and TRBJ1-5; D is perhaps TRBD1 (5 bases). The CDR3 is made up of 13 amino acids. Germline V gene lookup returns CDR1 MGHDK and CDR2 SYGVNS. V dropped 7 bases and J dropped 2 bases, with 9 bases sitting between them. The CDR3 nucleotides read TGTGCCAGCAAAGGGGTGGGCAATCAGCCCCAGCATTTT. Translated: CASKGVGNQPQHF.

The gene calls are TRBV18 and TRBJ2-1, with D possibly TRBD2 on 5 matching bases. CDR3 size: 12 residues. V gave up 4 bases and J gave up 6 bases, with 7 bases separating them. Germline CDR1 and CDR2: KGHSH and LQKENI. The DNA of the CDR3 is TGTGCCAGCTCACGGGAGTTCAATGAGCAGTTCTTC. As protein: CASSREFNEQFF. Supplemented by reference TRBV18 and TRBJ2-1, the full variable domain reads NAGVMQNPRHLVRRRGQEARLRCSPMKGHSHVYWYRQLPEEGLKFMVYLQKENIIDESGMPKERFSAEFPKEGPSILRIQQVVRGDSAAYFCASSREFNEQFFGPGTRLTVL.

The V and J genes are TRBV7-9 and TRBJ2-2; 7 nucleotides match TRBD1. Trimming at V came to 4 bases and at J to 6 bases, leaving 5 bases not matched to a gene. The CDR3 consists of 14 residues. Germline CDR1 is SEHNR and CDR2 is FQNEAQ (reference sequence). CDR3 region: CASSSFGQAGELFF. CDR3 DNA sequence: TGTGCCAGCAGCTCCTTCGGACAGGCCGGGGAGCTGTTTTTT.

As to this clone: Other DNA sequences within the sample encode an identical CDR3. This chain links TRBV6-5 with TRBJ2-2; 7 positions match TRBD2. V shed 9 bases and J 0 bases; nucleotides not matched to a gene: 4. Germline V lookup: CDR1 MNHEY, CDR2 SVGAGI. This CDR3 comprises 14 residues. The CDR3 sequence: CASLLAANTGELFF. CDR3 nucleotide sequence: TGTGCCAGTTTGCTAGCGGCGAACACCGGGGAGCTGTTTTTT.

The chain combines TRBV5-1 with TRBJ2-1; 8 positions agree with TRBD2. The CDR3 sequence is 15 residues long. With V trimmed by 4 bases and J by 0 bases, 3 bases remained unmatched. Germline V gene data show CDR1 as SGHRS and CDR2 as YFSETQ. The CDR3 DNA follows: TGCGCCAGCAGCAGCGCGGGGGGCTCCTACAATGAGCAGTTCTTC. Translated, it gives CASSSAGGSYNEQFF.

The chain links TRBV9 to TRBJ2-5; 12 bases match TRBD2. Germline V gene data show CDR1 as SGDLS and CDR2 as YYNGEE. CDR3 length: 19 amino acids. The V gene end was trimmed by 0 bases and the J gene end by 5 bases; junction bases not matched to a gene: 14. The chain's CDR3 is CASSVGSVASGGAMETQYF. CDR3 nucleotides: TGTGCCAGCAGCGTAGGATCGGTGGCTAGCGGGGGGGCCATGGAGACCCAGTACTTC.

The chain joins TRBV3-1 (or the pseudogene TRBV3-2) to TRBJ1-4; 8 bases line up with TRBD1. This CDR3 is built from 14 residues. V lost 3 bases to trimming and J lost 8 bases; unmatched junction nucleotides: 5. Germline V gene sequence: CDR1 LGHDT, CDR2 YNNKEL (reference sequence). Written as DNA, the CDR3 is TGTGCCAGCAGCCAGACAGGGGTTGGGGAAAAACTGTTTTTT. It codes for CASSQTGVGEKLFF.

Here the CDR3 DNA reads TGTGCCAGCAGCTTAGGGACAGGGAACACCGGGGAGCTGTTTTTT. Translating it yields CASSLGTGNTGELFF. This chain connects TRBV11-3 to TRBJ2-2, with 7 bases aligning to TRBD1. CDR3 length: 15 amino acids. The germline gives CDR1 SGHNT, CDR2 YENEEA. V shed 1 base, J shed 1 base, and the junction held 0 bases outside the gene matches.

The chain uses TRBV28 and TRBJ1-1; no clear D gene. The CDR3 has 13 residues. Trimming stripped 5 bases from V and 0 bases from J, with 7 bases between. Germline V gives CDR1 MDHEN, CDR2 SYDVKM. CDR3 in amino acids: CASSRRMNTEAFF. For the CDR3, the DNA is TGTGCCAGCAGTCGCAGGATGAACACTGAAGCTTTCTTT.

The rearrangement joins TRBV9 to TRBJ2-7; D may be TRBD1 (6 bases). Germline CDR1 and CDR2: SGDLS and YYNGEE. The CDR3 runs 15 residues. Trimming removed 3 bases at V and 1 base at J, with 14 bases between. CDR3 sequence (DNA): TGTGCCAGCAGCGGACCCCGAGGGGGATCCTACGAGCAGTACTTC. Translating gives CASSGPRGGSYEQYF.

J is TRBJ2-3 and V is TRBV5-4, with 11 bases identical to TRBD2. This CDR3 region has 15 residues. The J segment lost 3 bases and the V segment lost 2 bases, leaving 2 bases of the junction unmatched. Germline-derived CDR1 and CDR2 are SGHNT and YYREEE (reference sequence). CDR3 DNA sequence: TGTGCCAGCAGCTTTAGCGGGGGGGCAACAGATACGCAGTATTTT. Protein sequence: CASSFSGGATDTQYF.

The chain couples TRBV27 to TRBJ2-7; D is unresolved. Trimming removed 6 bases from V and 3 bases from J, with 6 bases in between. The CDR3 has 11 residues. Germline V lookup: CDR1 MNHEY, CDR2 SMNVEV (reference sequence). The chain's CDR3 is CASRGHYEQYV. CDR3 bases: TGTGCCAGCAGGGGCCACTACGAGCAGTACGTC.

This clone was detected a few times. The chain is built from TRBV29-1 and TRBJ1-1; 9 bases fit TRBD1. Germline CDR1 reads SQVTM; CDR2 reads ANQGSEA. CDR3 size: 13 residues. V shed 4 bases, J shed 4 bases, and the junction held 4 bases outside the gene matches. The CDR3 nucleotides read TGCAGCGTTGGGGACAGGGTCCCCACTGAAGCTTTCTTT. The encoded protein is CSVGDRVPTEAFF.

The chain uses TRBV6-5 and TRBJ1-6; D remains unclear. Germline CDR1 MNHEY, CDR2 SVGAGI. V dropped 4 bases and J dropped 11 bases, with 15 bases sitting between them. The CDR3 runs to 14 residues. The CDR3 here is CASSSSPGGPPLHF. CDR3 nucleotides: TGTGCCAGCAGTTCGTCCCCGGGAGGCCCACCCCTCCACTTT.

The J gene is TRBJ1-5, the V gene TRBV18; 7 nucleotides match TRBD1. V lost 3 bases and J lost 3; bases outside the gene matches: 8. Germline assignment: CDR1 KGHSH and CDR2 LQKENI. This CDR3 is 16 amino acids long. The CDR3 nucleotides are TGTGCCAGCTCACCGGCAGGGGGTCTCTACAATCAGCCCCAGCATTTT. Amino acid sequence: CASSPAGGLYNQPQHF.

This clone appeared many times. The V gene is TRBV30, the J gene TRBJ1-4, with D possibly TRBD1 on 5 matching bases. Germline V gene lookup returns CDR1 GTSNPN and CDR2 SVGIG (reference sequence). This CDR3 is 14 amino acids long. V was cut by 0 bases and J by 8 bases, with 13 bases left in between. DNA of the CDR3: TGTGCCTGGAGTGTACATGGGGCTGGGGAAAAACTGTTTTTT. This encodes CAWSVHGAGEKLFF.